This T cell receptor beta chain derives from a study of technical replicates of blood from a handful of donors. The repertoire was sequenced with immunoSEQ multiplex PCR; TCRdb's copy has only in-frame clones and lacks some. The sample records 73,000 or so clones, roughly nine tenths being singletons. In this sample, this clone turned up once. CDR1 and CDR2 (germline): SGHRS, YFSETQ. This CDR3 is built from 14 residues. Trimming took 6 bases from V and 7 from J; bases not matched to a gene: 8. The sequence was collected from a human donor in good health. Sequenced sample: T cells isolated from PBMCs. V and J are TRBV5-1 and TRBJ1-4; 8 nucleotides agree with TRBD1. CDR3 bases: TGCGCCAGCACCCGAAACAGGGGGAGTGAAAAACTGTTTTTT. Protein: CASTRNRGSEKLFF.